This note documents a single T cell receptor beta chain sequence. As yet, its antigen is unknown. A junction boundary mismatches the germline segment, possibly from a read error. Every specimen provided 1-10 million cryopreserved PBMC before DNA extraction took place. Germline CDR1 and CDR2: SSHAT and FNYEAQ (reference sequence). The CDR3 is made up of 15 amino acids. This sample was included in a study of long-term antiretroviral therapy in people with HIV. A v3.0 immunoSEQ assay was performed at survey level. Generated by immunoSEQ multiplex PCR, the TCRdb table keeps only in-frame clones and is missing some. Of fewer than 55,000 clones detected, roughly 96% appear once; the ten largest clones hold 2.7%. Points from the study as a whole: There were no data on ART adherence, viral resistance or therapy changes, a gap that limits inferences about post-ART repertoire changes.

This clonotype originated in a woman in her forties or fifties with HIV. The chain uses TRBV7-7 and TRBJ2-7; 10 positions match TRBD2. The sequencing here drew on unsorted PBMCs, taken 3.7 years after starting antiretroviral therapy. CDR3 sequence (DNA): TGTGCTAGCAGCCCACTAGCGGGATCCCAAGGGGAGCAGTACTTC. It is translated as CASSPLAGSQGEQYF.